The clone carrying this T cell receptor (beta chain) was detected ten times or more. Its antigen is not identified. CDR3 regions of TCR beta were amplified from RNA transcripts. Second-round multiplex PCR came after a first-round RT-PCR that employed HTBI primers. TCRdb analysed the multiplex PCR reads with MiXCR anew, one entry per CDR3 protein. The sample shows about 600,000 distinct CDR3 sequences, less than 45% of them seen only once. The data are from a study of Graves' ophthalmopathy and Graves' hyperthyroidism. CDR1 and CDR2 (germline): MGHRA, YSYEKL. V lost 5 bases and J lost 0, with 13 bases in between. The CDR3 totals 15 residues. Study-wide results and limits: The blood repertoire also included most expanded thyroid clonotypes above 0.001 frequency.

Material: peripheral blood or thyroid tissue (not recorded which). The receptor comes from an adult man with Graves' hyperthyroidism. V gene TRBV4-1 combines with J gene TRBJ1-2; unclear D gene. The CDR3 loop is CASSTYSGTNYGYTF. The CDR3 DNA follows: TGCGCCAGCAGCACATACTCGGGAACTAACTATGGCTACACCTTC.